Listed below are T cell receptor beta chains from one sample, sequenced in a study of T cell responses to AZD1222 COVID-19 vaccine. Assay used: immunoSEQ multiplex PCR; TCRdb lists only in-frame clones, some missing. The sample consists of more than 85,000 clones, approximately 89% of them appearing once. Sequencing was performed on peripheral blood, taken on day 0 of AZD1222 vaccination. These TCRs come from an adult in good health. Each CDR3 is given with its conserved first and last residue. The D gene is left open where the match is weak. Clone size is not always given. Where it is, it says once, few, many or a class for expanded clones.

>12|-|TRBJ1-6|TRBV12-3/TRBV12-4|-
CASSSAHSPLHF
TGTGCTAGCAGTTCGGCGCATTCACCCCTCCACTTT
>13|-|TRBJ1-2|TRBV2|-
CASSGDGAMGYTF
TGTGCCAGCAGTGGGGACGGAGCTATGGGCTACACCTTC
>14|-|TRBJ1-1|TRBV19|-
CASTIHGTNTEAFF
TGTGCCAGTACCATACACGGGACGAACACTGAAGCTTTCTTT
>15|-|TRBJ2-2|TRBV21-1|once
CASSTTSGRPGELFF
TGTGCCAGCAGTACGACTAGCGGGAGGCCCGGGGAGCTGTTTTTT
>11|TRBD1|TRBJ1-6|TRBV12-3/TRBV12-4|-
CASSRQGPLHF
TGTGCCAGCAGTCGACAGGGACCCCTCCACTTT
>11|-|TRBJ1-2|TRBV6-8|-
CASSPRLGYTF
TGTGCCAGCAGCCCCCGGCTTGGCTACACCTTC
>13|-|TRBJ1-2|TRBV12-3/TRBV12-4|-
CASSLRGGYGYTF
TGTGCCAGCAGTTTACGGGGGGGCTATGGCTACACCTTC
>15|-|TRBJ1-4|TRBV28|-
CASSLRGSTNEKLFF
TGTGCCAGCAGTTTGAGGGGGTCAACTAATGAAAAACTGTTTTTT
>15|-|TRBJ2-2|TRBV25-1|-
CASSEPGSASGELFF
TGTGCCAGCAGTGAACCCGGATCAGCGTCTGGGGAGCTGTTTTTT
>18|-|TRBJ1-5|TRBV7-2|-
CASSLVGGTSSSNQPQHF
TGTGCCAGCAGCTTAGTAGGCGGGACATCAAGTAGCAATCAGCCCCAGCATTTT
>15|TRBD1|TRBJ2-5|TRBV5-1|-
CASSGNPGQQETQYF
TGCGCCAGCAGCGGGAACCCGGGACAGCAAGAGACCCAGTACTTC
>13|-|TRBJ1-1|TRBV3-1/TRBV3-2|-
CASSSRSNTEAFF
TGTGCCAGCAGCTCCAGGAGCAACACTGAAGCTTTCTTT
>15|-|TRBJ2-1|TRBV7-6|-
CASSLAARPEDEQFF
TGTGCCAGCAGCTTAGCAGCCAGACCAGAGGATGAGCAGTTCTTC
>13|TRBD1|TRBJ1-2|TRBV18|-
CASSPDRALDYTF
TGTGCCAGCTCACCGGACAGGGCCTTGGACTACACCTTC
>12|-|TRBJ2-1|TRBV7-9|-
CASSLDGYEQFF
TGTGCCAGCAGCTTAGATGGGTATGAGCAGTTCTTC
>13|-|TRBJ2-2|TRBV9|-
CASSIQNTGELFF
TGTGCCAGCAGCATCCAGAACACCGGGGAGCTGTTTTTT
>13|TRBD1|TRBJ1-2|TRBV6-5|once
CASSRDSFYGYTF
TGTGCCAGCAGCCGGGACAGCTTCTATGGCTACACCTTC
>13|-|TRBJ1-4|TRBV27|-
CASSHIQGEKLFF
TGTGCCAGCAGTCACATACAGGGTGAAAAACTGTTTTTT
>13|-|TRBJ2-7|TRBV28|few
CASRHRSSYEQYF
TGTGCCAGCAGGCACAGGAGCTCCTACGAGCAGTACTTC
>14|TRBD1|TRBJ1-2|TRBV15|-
CATRQGDANYGYTF
TGTGCCACCCGTCAGGGGGACGCAAACTATGGCTACACCTTC
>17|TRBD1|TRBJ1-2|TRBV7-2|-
CASSWSPGQGGGYGYTF
TGTGCCAGCAGCTGGAGCCCGGGACAGGGAGGGGGCTATGGCTACACCTTC
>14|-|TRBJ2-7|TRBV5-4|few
CASSPDPLGYEQYF
TGTGCCAGCAGCCCCGACCCTCTCGGGTACGAGCAGTACTTC
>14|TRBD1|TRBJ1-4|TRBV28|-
CASSDRGRVEKLFF
TGTGCCAGCAGTGACAGGGGGCGCGTTGAAAAACTGTTTTTT
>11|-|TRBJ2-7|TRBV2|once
CASLRGYEQYF
TGTGCCAGCTTGAGGGGCTACGAGCAGTACTTC
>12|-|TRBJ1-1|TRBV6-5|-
CASSYLGTEAFF
TGTGCCAGCAGTTATTTAGGGACAGAAGCTTTCTTT
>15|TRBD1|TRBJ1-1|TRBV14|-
CASSQIWDSGTEAFF
TGTGCCAGCAGCCAAATTTGGGACAGTGGGACTGAAGCTTTCTTT
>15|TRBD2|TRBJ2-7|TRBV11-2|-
CASSPGSGSPYEQYF
TGTGCCAGCAGCCCCGGGAGCGGGAGCCCCTACGAGCAGTACTTC
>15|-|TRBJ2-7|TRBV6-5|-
CASSSTLKGDYEQYF
TGTGCCAGCAGTTCCACGCTGAAGGGGGACTACGAGCAGTACTTC
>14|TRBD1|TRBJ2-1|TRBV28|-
CASSMDRGFNEQFF
TGTGCCAGCAGTATGGACAGGGGATTTAATGAGCAGTTCTTC
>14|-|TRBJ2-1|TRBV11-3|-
CASSLGGNYNEQFF
TGTGCCAGCAGCTTGGGCGGCAACTACAATGAGCAGTTCTTC
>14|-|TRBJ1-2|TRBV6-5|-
CASSLRDSGDGYTF
TGTGCCAGCAGTCTCAGGGATTCAGGTGATGGCTACACCTTC
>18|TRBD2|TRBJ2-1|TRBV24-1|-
CATSDFPSSAGGLGEQFF
TGTGCCACCAGTGATTTTCCCTCCTCCGCGGGAGGGCTTGGTGAGCAGTTCTTC
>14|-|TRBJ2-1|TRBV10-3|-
CAISEEGRRNEQFF
TGTGCCATCAGTGAGGAGGGTAGGAGGAATGAGCAGTTCTTC
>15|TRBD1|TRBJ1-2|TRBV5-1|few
CASSVGGTGVGGYTF
TGCGCCAGCAGCGTTGGTGGGACAGGAGTCGGGGGCTACACCTTC
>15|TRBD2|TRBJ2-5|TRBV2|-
CASSEWLAGRETQYF
TGTGCCAGCAGTGAGTGGCTAGCGGGAAGGGAGACCCAGTACTTC
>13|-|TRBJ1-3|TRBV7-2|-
CASSRSGGNTIYF
TGTGCCAGCAGTCGTTCTGGTGGAAACACCATATATTTT
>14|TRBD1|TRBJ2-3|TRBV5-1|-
CASSPGTGTDTQYF
TGCGCCAGCAGTCCCGGGACAGGCACAGATACGCAGTATTTT
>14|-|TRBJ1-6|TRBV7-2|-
CASSLGGPNSPLHF
TGTGCCAGCAGCTTAGGAGGGCCCAACTCACCCCTCCACTTT
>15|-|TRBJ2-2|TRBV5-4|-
CASSLRGHFTGELFF
TGTGCCAGCAGCTTACGGGGCCATTTCACCGGGGAGCTGTTTTTT
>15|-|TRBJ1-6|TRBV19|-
CASKEGDITNSPLHF
TGTGCCAGTAAGGAGGGGGACATTACTAATTCACCCCTCCACTTT
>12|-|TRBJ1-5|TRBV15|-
CATSSVDTPKHF
TGTGCCACCAGCTCAGTGGACACCCCAAAGCATTTT